Detailed here is one T cell receptor (beta chain). Its antigen is currently unknown. The data were taken from a study of response to subunit inactivated influenza vaccine. Overall study results and limits: The authors proposed limited new T cell recruitment per seasonal influenza vaccination.

Germline V gene data show CDR1 as SGHRS and CDR2 as YFSETQ. J gave up 2 bases and V 3 bases, and 21 bases lay outside the gene matches. CDR3 length equals 21 residues. TCRdb reprocessed the RT-PCR reads with MiXCR, giving one entry per CDR3 protein. The sample yields 600,000 to 700,000 distinct CDR3 sequences, 14% seen once. This sequence was found in a man aged 45-60 years who received an inactivated influenza vaccine. V usage is TRBV5-1 and J usage is TRBJ2-3; 10 nucleotides line up with TRBD2. Sequencing used PBMCs from blood, obtained 14 days before vaccination. CDR3 nucleotides: TGCGCCAGCAGCTACTACGCCAATCCAAAGGCTAGCGGGAGATACACAGATACGCAGTATTTT. It codes for CASSYYANPKASGRYTDTQYF.